The source of this T cell receptor (beta chain) is a study of blood T cell repertoires in COVID-19. Study details: The United States, Italy and Spain were the sources of the acute and convalescent COVID-19 samples.

Original handling: Nucleated cell number was recorded as an estimate derived from reference gene primer amplification. Sequencing used immunoSEQ multiplex PCR; TCRdb keeps in-frame clones, though not all of them. Clonal size and the V and J genes are those of that table, whereas D and trimming came from the DNA. The sample lists around 260,000 clones, around four fifths occurring once. Participant-given clinical history determined each cohort assignment. Between the trimmed V and J ends, which lost 3 bases and 6 bases, there was a span of 14 bases. CDR1 is MDHEN and CDR2 is SYDVKM in the germline V gene. The CDR3 is made up of 14 amino acids.

The source material was PBMCs or T cells enriched from blood (not recorded which). This TCR was recovered from a man younger than 40 with acute COVID-19. The rearrangement joins TRBV28 to TRBJ1-2; perhaps TRBD1 as D (5 bases). The CDR3 bases are TGTGCCAGCAGTTTGTCAGGGATGAAGAATGGCTACACCTTC. Its protein product is CASSLSGMKNGYTF.